The 9 T cell receptor beta chains presented below share a single source sample, sequenced in a study of CD8 T cells in ankylosing spondylitis. TCRdb used MiXCR to reprocess the 5' RACE reads, holding one entry per CDR3 protein. The sample gives 250,000 to 400,000 distinct CDR3 sequences, 11% of which show up once; roughly a tenth is in the top ten. The sample consisted of blood, either unsorted or a sorted T cell fraction (not recorded which). Receptor source: a female donor with ankylosing spondylitis or in good health (not recorded which).

This clonotype occurred many times. V usage is TRBV10-3 and J usage is TRBJ2-2; a weak D match, TRBD1 (5 bases). CDR1 and CDR2 from the germline V gene are ENHRY and SYGVKD. Trimming removed 7 bases from V and 2 bases from J, with 11 bases in between. The CDR3 covers 14 residues. The CDR3: CAITPGANTGELFF. The CDR3 coding sequence is TGTGCCATCACACCTGGGGCAAACACCGGGGAGCTGTTTTTT.

This clonotype was picked up many times. The rearrangement joins TRBV7-2 to TRBJ2-7; the D call may be TRBD1 or TRBD2 (6 bases each). CDR1 is SGHTA, CDR2 FQGNSA, per germline. The CDR3 totals 16 residues. Trimming pared 5 bases from V and 2 bases from J, leaving 19 bases between. The CDR3 sequence: CASSRRGGGLAYEQYF. The CDR3 nucleotides are TGTGCCAGCAGCCGGAGAGGGGGAGGACTTGCCTACGAGCAGTACTTC.

This clonotype was seen many times. An end of the junction differs from the germline gene, which may be a read error. The rearrangement uses TRBV10-3 and TRBJ2-2, with 7 bases aligning to TRBD1. Germline lookup yields CDR1 ENHRY and CDR2 SYGVKD. The CDR3 runs to 15 residues. The CDR3 protein is CAISEKTGFAGELFF. CDR3 DNA: TGTGCCATCAGTGAGAAGACAGGGTTCGCCGGGGAACTGTTTTTT.

This clonotype was picked up many times. V is TRBV5-1 and J is TRBJ2-3, with D possibly matching TRBD1 (6 bases). Germline CDR1 SGHRS, CDR2 YFSETQ. V was trimmed by 2 bases and J by 2 bases, leaving 12 bases between them. The length of the CDR3 is 15 residues. The CDR3 coding sequence is TGCGCCAGCAGCTTCCAGGACAGCACCACAGATACGCAGTATTTT. Translating it yields CASSFQDSTTDTQYF.

Concerning this clonotype: A much larger clone differs from this one at a single base, so this may be a read error. The V gene is TRBV5-1, the J gene TRBJ1-1; D perhaps matches TRBD1 (6 bases). With 2 bases removed from V and 3 bases from J, the gap between germline ends came to 17 bases. The CDR3 runs to 16 residues. The germline gives CDR1 SGHRS, CDR2 YFSETQ. In DNA, the CDR3 is TGCGCCAGCAGCTTTGAGTCCCCAGGGGCGCACACTGAAGCTTTCTTT. It codes for CASSFESPGAHTEAFF.

The gene calls are TRBV7-9 and TRBJ2-3, with 8 bases that match TRBD2. Germline V lookup: CDR1 SEHNR, CDR2 FQNEAQ (reference sequence). The CDR3 is 16 residues long. Trimming cost V 4 bases and J 5 bases; bases outside gene matches: 11. The DNA for the CDR3 is TGTGCCAGCAGCTCACACGGGCGGGGGGACGGAGATACGCAGTATTTT. This translates into CASSSHGRGDGDTQYF.

In this sample, this clonotype turned up a few times. The chain couples TRBV12-5 to TRBJ2-3; TRBD2 matches at 11 bases. V shed 2 bases and J 7 bases; nucleotides not matched to a gene: 5. This CDR3 has 15 amino acids. Germline assignment: CDR1 LGHNT and CDR2 FRNRAP. DNA of the CDR3: TGTGCTAGTGGTTTGTCGTCTAGCGGGGGGAATACGCAGTATTTT. Amino acid sequence: CASGLSSSGGNTQYF.

The chain recombines TRBV11-2 with TRBJ2-1; 13 bases are shared with TRBD2. The CDR3 loop spans 19 amino acids. Germline V CDR1 and CDR2: SGHAT, FQNNGV. With V trimmed by 5 bases and J by 6 bases, 16 bases remained unmatched. CDR3 coding DNA: TGTGCCAGCAGCCATCCGCATATGTTGACTAGCGGGGGGCCCAATGAGCAGTTCTTC. The encoded protein is CASSHPHMLTSGGPNEQFF.

This clonotype was seen ten or more times. The chain joins TRBV7-2 to TRBJ2-1, with a possible D match to TRBD2 (6 bases). The length of the CDR3 is 15 residues. Germline CDR1 SGHTA, CDR2 FQGNSA. V lost 1 base to trimming and J lost 5 bases, with 12 bases between them. CDR3: CASSLGATRDNEQFF. CDR3 nucleotide sequence: TGTGCCAGCAGCTTAGGGGCGACTAGAGACAATGAGCAGTTCTTC.